This TCR beta chain is drawn from a study of blood T cell repertoires in COVID-19. As processed by the authors: How many nucleated cells were present was estimated from reference gene primer amplification. Profiling relied on immunoSEQ multiplex PCR, and the TCRdb table lists in-frame clones only, not all of them. V, J and clone size are those of that table, while D and trimming were read from the DNA. The profile shows 200,000 or so clones, around 81% of them singletons. Germline loops: CDR1 LNHDA, CDR2 SQIVND (reference sequence). This CDR3 contains 15 residues. The V gene end was trimmed by 5 bases and the J gene end by 9 bases; junction bases not matched to a gene: 9. Donors were grouped by their self-reported clinical history.

The specimen was PBMCs or T cells enriched from blood (not recorded which). This chain connects TRBV19 to TRBJ1-6; the match to TRBD1 covers 8 bases. The sequence was obtained from a man in his forties or fifties who had recovered from COVID-19. CDR3 in amino acids: CASSSTGGVGSPLHF. The CDR3 DNA sequence: TGTGCCAGTAGTTCCACAGGGGGAGTCGGTTCACCCCTCCACTTT.